This is a list of T cell receptor beta chains from one sample in a study of PD-1 blockade in classical Hodgkin lymphoma. Sequenced by immunoSEQ multiplex PCR; TCRdb stores in-frame clones only, minus some. The table lists roughly 90,000 clones, roughly 79% of them singletons. This specimen was peripheral blood mononuclear cells (PBMCs), taken before the second cycle of nivolumab. Source of these receptors: a human donor with classical Hodgkin lymphoma. The CDR3 runs from the conserved cysteine through the conserved F or W. D genes are given only for firm matches. Size is stated for part of the rows, as once, few or many counts, or as a class when the clone is expanded.

clone size,D gene,CDR3 length,J gene,V gene,CDR3 DNA,CDR3 protein
-,TRBD1,14,TRBJ2-2,TRBV6-6,TGTGCCAGCATCCGGGACAGGAACACCGGGGAGCTGTTTTTT,CASIRDRNTGELFF
many,-,21,TRBJ2-4,TRBV7-8,TGTGCCAGCAGCTTATGGAAAGGCGCCTCCCCCGGGAGCCCATCCAGAAACATTCAGTACTTC,CASSLWKGASPGSPSRNIQYF
-,-,14,TRBJ2-1,TRBV27,TGTGCCAGTAGGCTGGACTACCCTAACAATGAGCAGTTCTTC,CASRLDYPNNEQFF
few,TRBD2,18,TRBJ2-2,TRBV9,TGTGCCAGCAGCCCCGGCTTCCCTAGCGGGATAGCTACCGGGGAGCTGTTTTTT,CASSPGFPSGIATGELFF
-,-,16,TRBJ2-6,TRBV19,TGTGCCAGTACTCAGGGCGCGAACCCTGGGGCCAACGTCCTGACTTTC,CASTQGANPGANVLTF
-,-,13,TRBJ2-7,TRBV13,TGTGCCAGCAGCTTAGTGGGCTCCTACGAGCAGTACTTC,CASSLVGSYEQYF
-,TRBD2,16,TRBJ2-1,TRBV5-6,TGTGCCAGCAGCTCCACGACTAGCGGGAGTTACAATGAGCAGTTCTTC,CASSSTTSGSYNEQFF
-,TRBD2,14,TRBJ2-1,TRBV5-1,TGCGCCAGCAGTTGGGAGGGCGGGGGATATGAGCAGTTCTTC,CASSWEGGGYEQFF
-,-,13,TRBJ2-2,TRBV5-1,TGCGCCAGCAGCCCGGGGAGCACCGGGGAGCTGTTTTTT,CASSPGSTGELFF
once,TRBD1,13,TRBJ1-5,TRBV29-1,TGCAGCGCCGGACAGGGAATTAATCAGCCCCAGCATTTT,CSAGQGINQPQHF
-,-,16,TRBJ1-5,TRBV29-1,TGCAGCGTTGTGGGGGGAGGAGCTTATAGCAATCAGCCCCAGCATTTT,CSVVGGGAYSNQPQHF
-,-,15,TRBJ2-7,TRBV4-3,TGCGCCAGCAGCCAAGTGTGGGGGCTTTCCTACGAGCAGTACTTC,CASSQVWGLSYEQYF
few,-,14,TRBJ2-4,TRBV9,TGTGCCAGCAGCGCCATGGGGGGCGCGGACATTCAGTACTTC,CASSAMGGADIQYF
once,TRBD2,14,TRBJ2-3,TRBV5-1,TGCGCCAGCAGCTTGACTAGCGCGACAGATACGCAGTATTTT,CASSLTSATDTQYF
few,-,15,TRBJ1-4,TRBV4-3,TGCGCCAGCAGCCAAGATTTGCAGGCTAATGAAAAACTGTTTTTT,CASSQDLQANEKLFF
-,-,14,TRBJ2-5,TRBV7-7,TGTGCCAGCAGCTCCCAAGGGTGGGGGGAGACCCAGTACTTC,CASSSQGWGETQYF
-,TRBD1,14,TRBJ2-7,TRBV7-2,TGTGCCAGCAGCTTAAACCCGGGACAGGTTGAGCAGTACTTC,CASSLNPGQVEQYF
-,TRBD1,16,TRBJ1-5,TRBV7-4,TGTGCCAGCAGCTCCGGACAGGGACGTTCTTGTCAGCCCCAGCATTTT,CASSSGQGRSCQPQHF
-,-,15,TRBJ2-3,TRBV30,TGTGCCTGGAGTACTGGGGCGGGGGCAACCGATACGCAGTATTTT,CAWSTGAGATDTQYF
few,-,13,TRBJ1-1,TRBV30,TGTGCCTGTACCTGGACGGGGGACACTGAAGCTTTCTTT,CACTWTGDTEAFF
-,-,15,TRBJ2-3,TRBV25-1,TGTGCCAGCAGTGAACTACAGGGAAGGACAGATACGCAGTATTTT,CASSELQGRTDTQYF
-,TRBD2,16,TRBJ2-3,TRBV9,TGTGCCAGCAGCGTAGTTGCGGGGGGATCCACAGATACGCAGTATTTT,CASSVVAGGSTDTQYF
few,TRBD2,16,TRBJ2-3,TRBV19,TGTGCCAGTAGTAGCGGACTAGCGGACTACACAGATACGCAGTATTTT,CASSSGLADYTDTQYF
-,-,16,TRBJ1-1,TRBV7-9,TGTGCCAGCAGCTCTCCCCCGGGACGGATGAACACTGAAGCTTTCTTT,CASSSPPGRMNTEAFF
-,TRBD2,14,TRBJ2-7,TRBV27,TGTGCCAGCAGGCTGGGACTAGCCTCCTACGAGCAGTACTTC,CASRLGLASYEQYF
-,-,13,TRBJ1-1,TRBV2,TGTGCCAGCAGTCCTTCAGTGAACACTGAAGCTTTCTTT,CASSPSVNTEAFF
-,-,14,TRBJ2-1,TRBV11-2,TGTGCCAGCAGCTTAGCAGGGACCCAAAATGAGCAGTTCTTC,CASSLAGTQNEQFF
-,-,14,TRBJ2-1,TRBV28,TGTGCCAGCAGTTTTAGGGGGGAGCGGAATGAGCAGTTCTTC,CASSFRGERNEQFF
-,-,13,TRBJ2-1,TRBV2,TGTGCCAGCAGTGACGACAGTTACAATGAGCAGTTCTTC,CASSDDSYNEQFF
-,TRBD2,15,TRBJ2-1,TRBV28,TGTGCCAGCAGTTTCGGCCTAGCGGGACGGGGTGAGCAGTTCTTC,CASSFGLAGRGEQFF
-,-,16,TRBJ2-1,TRBV28,TGTGCCAGCAGCCCCGCTCGACAGTCCCATTACAATGAGCAGTTCTTC,CASSPARQSHYNEQFF
few,TRBD2,15,TRBJ2-7,TRBV10-1,TGCGCCAGCAGTGAGTCTAGGCTAGCGGGAGTCGAGCAGTACTTC,CASSESRLAGVEQYF
-,-,11,TRBJ1-1,TRBV19,TGTGCCAGTAGTAGAACGGGTGAAGCTTTCTTT,CASSRTGEAFF
-,-,13,TRBJ2-5,TRBV5-1,TGCGCCAGCAGCCCGACAGTCGAAGAGACCCAGTACTTC,CASSPTVEETQYF
-,-,18,TRBJ1-1,TRBV5-1,TGCGCCAGCAGCTCAATCAGGGACGCAGTTAAGGATGGCACTGAAGCTTTCTTT,CASSSIRDAVKDGTEAFF
medium-sized,-,17,TRBJ2-7,TRBV4-1,TGCGCCAGCAGCCAAGTTGGCGGCCGCGACAGCCCTTTTGAGCAGTACTTC,CASSQVGGRDSPFEQYF
-,-,13,TRBJ1-1,TRBV19,TGTGCCAGTGGTTGGACAGTGAACACTGAAGCTTTCTTT,CASGWTVNTEAFF
-,TRBD1,13,TRBJ2-2,TRBV10-3,TGTGCCGTAGACGGACAGGGAGCCGGGGAGCTGTTTTTT,CAVDGQGAGELFF
-,TRBD2,16,TRBJ2-5,TRBV19,TGTGCCAGTAGTATCGTCCCTCTAGCGGGAGAAGAGACCCAGTACTTC,CASSIVPLAGEETQYF
few,TRBD1,15,TRBJ1-1,TRBV28,TGTGCCAGCAGACCGCCCGGACAGGGGAAGAATGAAGCTTTCTTT,CASRPPGQGKNEAFF
-,-,16,TRBJ2-2,TRBV12-2,TGTGCAAGTCGCCCACTCGGGGGGCCCGACACCGGGGAGCTGTTTTTT,CASRPLGGPDTGELFF
-,TRBD2,15,TRBJ2-5,TRBV5-8,TGTGCCAGCAGCTTGGGGACTAGCGCGAGGGGGACCCAGTACTTC,CASSLGTSARGTQYF
-,-,12,TRBJ1-2,TRBV10-3,TGTGCCATCAGTGAAGAGGGCTGGAGCTCGCAATTC,CAISEEGWSSQF
-,-,14,TRBJ1-5,TRBV7-8,TGTGCCAGCAGCCCCCTTTCTAACACTCAGCCCCAGCATTTT,CASSPLSNTQPQHF
-,-,13,TRBJ2-2,TRBV6-5,TGTGCCAGCAGGGCCAGGGTATCCGGGGAGCTGTTTTTT,CASRARVSGELFF
-,-,12,TRBJ1-1,TRBV5-1,TGCGCCAGCACAGGGCCTGGCACTGAAGCTTTCTTT,CASTGPGTEAFF
-,TRBD1,15,TRBJ2-2,TRBV6-5,TGTGCCAGCAGACCGACAGGGGGAGGTTCCGGGGAGCTGTTTTTT,CASRPTGGGSGELFF
-,TRBD1,14,TRBJ1-2,TRBV19,TGTGCCACTACCCCAGGGGGGGCCGGCTATGGCTACACCTTC,CATTPGGAGYGYTF
-,TRBD2,12,TRBJ2-1,TRBV10-3,TGTGCCATCAGGGGACTAGCGGATGAGCAGTTCTTC,CAIRGLADEQFF
-,-,14,TRBJ2-5,TRBV30,TGTGCCTGGAGTGTACTAGCCTCCCAAGAGACCCAGTACTTC,CAWSVLASQETQYF
-,-,13,TRBJ2-7,TRBV5-6,TGTGCCAGCAGGACCTGGGAGACCTACGAGCAGTACTTC,CASRTWETYEQYF